The 26 T cell receptor beta chains below come from one sample, sequenced in a study of blood T cell repertoires in COVID-19. The method was immunoSEQ multiplex PCR; TCRdb's version includes in-frame clones alone and lacks a portion of them. In the table there are some 50,000 clones, approximately 90% of which are singletons. What was sequenced was PBMCs or T cells enriched from blood (not recorded which). These receptors were collected from a woman aged 50 to 65 who had recovered from COVID-19.

The chain has TRBV28 and TRBJ1-1, with D possibly being TRBD1 (6 bases). CDR1 is MDHEN, CDR2 SYDVKM, per germline. Trimming took 5 bases from V and 0 from J, leaving 16 bases between them. The CDR3 consists of 16 residues. The CDR3 loop reads CASSPLPQGLNTEAFF. CDR3 DNA: TGTGCCAGCAGTCCACTCCCCCAGGGGCTGAACACTGAAGCTTTCTTT.

The gene calls are TRBV24-1 and TRBJ1-5, with 10 nucleotides matching TRBD1. This CDR3 spans 14 amino acids. Germline CDR1 is KGHDR and CDR2 is SFDVKD. V lost 4 bases, J lost 6 bases, and 2 bases stayed unmatched. In DNA, the CDR3 is TGTGCCACCAGTGACGACAGGGGGCCTCAGCCCCAGCATTTT. This encodes CATSDDRGPQPQHF.

V usage is TRBV7-9 and J usage is TRBJ1-4, with 7 bases matching TRBD1. V was clipped by 5 bases and J by 13 bases; unmatched bases: 13. Looked up from germline, CDR1 is SEHNR and CDR2 is FQNEAQ (reference sequence). The CDR3 sequence is 14 residues long. The CDR3 region has the DNA TGTGCCAGCAGCCTCCCCGGACAGGTACAGAGACTGTTTTTT. Protein: CASSLPGQVQRLFF.

The V and J genes are TRBV19 and TRBJ1-5, with D uncertain. The CDR3 sequence is 15 residues long. Germline values: CDR1 LNHDA, CDR2 SQIVND (reference sequence). The ends were cut back, 1 base at V and 4 bases at J, with 11 bases in the middle. This chain's CDR3 is CASSIASSSNQPQHF. The CDR3 coding sequence is TGTGCCAGTAGTATAGCCTCGTCCAGTAATCAGCCCCAGCATTTT.

This chain uses TRBV7-2 with TRBJ1-1, with 8 bases aligning to TRBD1. Looked up from germline, CDR1 is SGHTA and CDR2 is FQGNSA. CDR3 size: 13 residues. V shed 5 bases, J shed 3 bases, and the junction held 2 bases outside the gene matches. DNA for the CDR3: TGTGCCAGCAGCCAGGGGGCCCACACTGAAGCTTTCTTT. This translates into CASSQGAHTEAFF.

V gene TRBV19 combines with J gene TRBJ2-4, with 8 bases matching TRBD1. V dropped 4 bases and J dropped 7; count of bases not matched to a gene: 9. The CDR3 has 15 amino acids. In germline, CDR1 is LNHDA, CDR2 SQIVND (reference sequence). CDR3 loop: CASSTSTGVVNIQYF. CDR3 nucleotide sequence: TGTGCCAGTAGTACATCGACAGGGGTGGTGAACATTCAGTACTTC.

The chain joins TRBV7-2 to TRBJ1-2; 8 bases agree with TRBD1. Trimming at V came to 5 bases and at J to 0 bases, leaving 11 bases not matched to a gene. The germline gives CDR1 SGHTA, CDR2 FQGNSA. This CDR3 has 17 amino acids. The CDR3 loop is CASSPGQGGTTNYGYTF. The CDR3 nucleotides read TGTGCCAGCAGCCCAGGACAGGGAGGGACCACTAACTATGGCTACACCTTC.

This chain uses TRBV30 with TRBJ2-5, with D perhaps TRBD2 (6 bases). CDR1 and CDR2 (germline): GTSNPN, SVGIG (reference sequence). The CDR3 consists of 15 residues. The V end was cut by 0 bases, the J end by 5 bases, with 16 bases between. Here the CDR3 reads CAWSVRGKVLETQYF. In DNA, the CDR3 is TGTGCCTGGAGTGTACGGGGGAAGGTTTTGGAGACCCAGTACTTC.

The chain is built from TRBV2 and TRBJ2-7, with 7 bases matching TRBD1. V lost 6 bases to trimming and J lost 4 bases; unmatched junction nucleotides: 15. The length of the CDR3 is 16 residues. The germline V gene has CDR1 SNHLY and CDR2 FYNNEI. CDR3 bases: TGTGCCAGCAGGGGAACCGGGACAGTGAAGTCTTACGAGCAGTACTTC. Its protein is CASRGTGTVKSYEQYF.

This chain uses TRBV11-2 with TRBJ2-4; D is possibly TRBD2 (7 bases). The CDR3 length is 17 residues. Trimming took off 0 bases at V and 8 bases at J, with 20 bases between the two ends. Per the germline V gene, CDR1 is SGHAT and CDR2 is FQNNGV. The CDR3 bases are TGTGCCAGCAGCTTAGAGAAACAGGGAGGGGTGAGGTACATTCAGTACTTC. It yields the protein CASSLEKQGGVRYIQYF.

The V call is TRBV7-3, the J call TRBJ1-1, with a weak D call TRBD1 (5 bases). The CDR3 extends over 15 amino acids. Germline CDR1 and CDR2: SGHTA and FQGTGA. The germline V and J ends were trimmed by 5 bases and 1 base, with 14 bases remaining between them. This CDR3 reads CASSPGPDTNTEAFF. CDR3 DNA sequence: TGTGCCAGCAGCCCCGGGCCGGACACGAACACTGAAGCTTTCTTT. Filled out from reference TRBV7-3 and TRBJ1-1, the complete variable domain reads GAGVSQTPSNKVTEKGKYVELRCDPISGHTALYWYRQSLGQGPEFLIYFQGTGAADDSGLPNDRFFAVRPEGSVSTLKIQRTERGDSAVYLCASSPGPDTNTEAFFGQGTRLTVV.

The chain is built from TRBV4-3 and TRBJ2-7, with D possibly matching TRBD1 (6 bases). The CDR3 covers 15 residues. Germline V gene data show CDR1 as LGHNA and CDR2 as YSLEER. The ends were cut back, 1 base at V and 0 bases at J, with 10 bases in the middle. The CDR3 sequence: CASSQARGISYEQYF. As DNA, the CDR3 is TGCGCCAGCAGCCAAGCGAGGGGGATCTCCTACGAGCAGTACTTC.

There are a few counts of this clone. J is TRBJ2-2 and V is TRBV25-1; TRBD1 matches at 8 bases. This CDR3 comprises 16 residues. The J segment lost 6 bases and the V segment lost 1 base, leaving 7 bases of the junction unmatched. CDR1 and CDR2 from the germline V gene are MGHDK and SYGVNS. In nucleotides, the CDR3 is TGTGCCAGCAGTGAATCGGGCAGGGGGCGTTCCGGGGAGCTGTTTTTT. This codes for CASSESGRGRSGELFF.

This clone was detected once. The V call is TRBV6-5, the J call TRBJ1-1; D not certain. Trimming removed 2 bases at V and 5 bases at J, with 9 bases between. This CDR3 comprises 13 residues. The germline V gene encodes CDR1 MNHEY and CDR2 SVGAGI. CDR3: CASSYPQPTEAFF. CDR3 nucleotides: TGTGCCAGCAGTTACCCACAGCCGACTGAAGCTTTCTTT.

The chain uses TRBV28 and TRBJ2-3, with TRBD2 matching 8 bases. J gave up 5 bases and V 3 bases, and 4 bases lay outside the gene matches. Per the germline V gene, CDR1 is MDHEN and CDR2 is SYDVKM. This CDR3 has 14 amino acids. CDR3 loop: CASSLMLAGDTQYF. The CDR3 nucleotides are TGTGCCAGCAGTTTGATGCTAGCGGGAGATACGCAGTATTTT.

The rearrangement uses TRBV7-6 and TRBJ2-3; perhaps TRBD2 as D (6 bases). Germline CDR1 reads SGHVS; CDR2 reads FNYEAQ. CDR3 length: 19 amino acids. The V end was cut by 2 bases, the J end by 3 bases, with 24 bases between. CDR3 region: CASSLFSNRWAGKTDTQYF. CDR3 coding DNA: TGTGCCAGCAGCTTATTCAGTAACAGGTGGGCGGGGAAGACAGATACGCAGTATTTT.

This clone was seen once. The junction and the germline gene differ at one end; a read error may be behind it. CDR3 loop: CASSLATGDYYEQYF. DNA of the CDR3: TGTGCTAGCAGCTTAGCAACAGGGGATTACTACGAGCAGTACTTC. This rearrangement joins TRBV7-7 to TRBJ2-7, with 7 bases aligning to TRBD1. The CDR3 contains 15 residues. The germline CDR1 and CDR2 sequences are SSHAT and FNYEAQ (reference sequence).

This clone has only one observation. The rearrangement links TRBV10-3 to TRBJ1-3; D gene unclear. The CDR3 has 14 residues. From germline, CDR1 is ENHRY and CDR2 SYGVKD. Trimming left V 6 bases short and J 1 base short, with 10 bases between. Here the CDR3 reads CAIRREMSGNTIYF. CDR3 coding DNA: TGTGCCATCAGGAGGGAGATGTCTGGAAACACCATATATTTT.

In its sample, this clone was seen once. This sequence joins TRBV4-1 and TRBJ2-5, with 8 bases lining up with TRBD2. There are 19 residues in the CDR3. V shed 1 base and J 2 bases; nucleotides not matched to a gene: 15. Germline V lookup: CDR1 MGHRA, CDR2 YSYEKL. CDR3 loop: CASSQAPRGRAGVQETQYF. The CDR3 DNA is TGCGCCAGCAGCCAAGCCCCCCGTGGGCGAGCGGGGGTACAAGAGACCCAGTACTTC.

This chain links TRBV6-5 with TRBJ1-2; possible D gene TRBD1, 6 bases. The CDR3 runs to 14 residues. Germline CDR1 and CDR2: MNHEY and SVGAGI. Deletions cut 8 bases from V and 2 bases from J, with 15 bases between. The chain's CDR3 is CASDYSGQNYGYTF. The DNA of the CDR3 is TGTGCCAGCGACTACTCGGGACAAAACTATGGCTACACCTTC.

The chain carries TRBV5-4 and TRBJ1-6; 8 bases are a match to TRBD1. V lost 2 bases, J lost 7 bases, and 5 bases stayed unmatched. CDR1 and CDR2 from the germline V gene are SGHNT and YYREEE (reference sequence). This CDR3 has 15 residues. This CDR3 is CASSFDRGVNSPLHF. In nucleotides, the CDR3 is TGTGCCAGCAGCTTTGACAGGGGAGTAAATTCACCCCTCCACTTT.

The chain carries TRBV19 and TRBJ2-7; D is possibly TRBD1 (6 bases). Trimming pared 3 bases from V and 3 bases from J, leaving 9 bases between. The CDR3 covers 13 residues. Germline assignment: CDR1 LNHDA and CDR2 SQIVND (reference sequence). The CDR3 region is CASSMNRDYEQYF. In DNA, the CDR3 is TGTGCCAGTAGTATGAACAGGGACTACGAGCAGTACTTC.

The rearrangement uses TRBV7-9 and TRBJ2-3, with 9 bases aligning to TRBD2. Trimming cost V 5 bases and J 0 bases; bases outside gene matches: 3. The CDR3 has 15 amino acids. CDR1 SEHNR and CDR2 FQNEAQ come from the germline V gene (reference sequence). In DNA, the CDR3 is TGTGCCAGCAGCACAGGACTAGCGAGCACAGATACGCAGTATTTT. It yields the protein CASSTGLASTDTQYF.

This sequence joins TRBV5-4 and TRBJ2-1, with 11 bases aligning to TRBD2. The J segment lost 7 bases and the V segment lost 5 bases, leaving 20 bases of the junction unmatched. CDR1 and CDR2 (germline): SGHNT, YYREEE (reference sequence). The CDR3 is 19 amino acids. DNA of the CDR3: TGTGCCAGCAGACCGGCGACTAGCGGGAATAAGGGGCTAAGGAATGAGCAGTTCTTC. Translated, it gives CASRPATSGNKGLRNEQFF. Full variable domain (missing parts from reference TRBV5-4 and TRBJ2-1): ETGVTQSPTHLIKTRGQQVTLRCSSQSGHNTVSWYQQALGQGPQFIFQYYREEENGRGNFPPRFSGLQFPNYSSELNVNALELDDSALYLCASRPATSGNKGLRNEQFFGPGTRLTVL.

This chain joins TRBV28 and TRBJ1-1; no definite D call. The germline V and J ends were trimmed by 8 bases and 1 base, with 17 bases remaining between them. Germline CDR1 is MDHEN and CDR2 is SYDVKM. This CDR3 comprises 15 residues. CDR3 sequence reads: CASRETGQANTEAFF. The CDR3 DNA follows: TGTGCCAGCCGGGAAACGGGCCAGGCGAACACTGAAGCTTTCTTT.

J is TRBJ2-7 and V is TRBV11-2; 9 positions match TRBD1. V lost 3 bases to trimming and J lost 4 bases; unmatched junction nucleotides: 4. The CDR3 totals 14 residues. Germline lookup yields CDR1 SGHAT and CDR2 FQNNGV. CDR3 in amino acids: CASSFGTGRYEQYF. CDR3 DNA: TGTGCCAGCAGCTTTGGGACAGGGCGATACGAGCAGTACTTC.